This entry is about one T cell receptor (beta chain). This sample was taken from a study of OX40 agonist ivuxolimab in advanced cancers. Study context: 40% to 50% of patients had received prior checkpoint inhibitor therapy.

The CDR3 has 18 residues. Germline CDR1 LGHNA, CDR2 YNFKEQ. The ends lost 3 bases at V and 0 bases at J; junction bases unmatched: 9. Profiling relied on immunoSEQ multiplex PCR, and the TCRdb table lists in-frame clones only, not all of them. The data contain about 66,000 clones, roughly 84% of them seen just once; the ten biggest clones take up about 4.8%. The sequences come from CD4+ or CD8+ T cells sorted from blood, collected in a trial of the OX40 agonist ivuxolimab. The chain couples TRBV4-2 to TRBJ2-2; TRBD2 matches 8 bases. The origin of this receptor is an adult with an advanced solid tumor such as melanoma, head and neck, liver or kidney cancer. CDR3 sequence reads: CASSQALSGGANTGELFF. CDR3 bases: TGTGCCAGCAGCCAGGCCCTGAGCGGGGGCGCGAACACCGGGGAGCTGTTTTTT.